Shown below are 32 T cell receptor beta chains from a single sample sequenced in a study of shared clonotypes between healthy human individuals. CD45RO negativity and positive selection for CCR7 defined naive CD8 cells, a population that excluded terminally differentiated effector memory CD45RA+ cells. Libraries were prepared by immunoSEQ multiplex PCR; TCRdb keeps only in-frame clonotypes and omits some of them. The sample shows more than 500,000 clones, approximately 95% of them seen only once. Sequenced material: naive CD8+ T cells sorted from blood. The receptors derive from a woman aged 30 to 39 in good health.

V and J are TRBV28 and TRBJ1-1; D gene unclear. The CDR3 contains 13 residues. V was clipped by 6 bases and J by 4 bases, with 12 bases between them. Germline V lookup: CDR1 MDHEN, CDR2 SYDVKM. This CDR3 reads CASRDPGATEAFF. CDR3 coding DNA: TGTGCCAGCAGGGATCCGGGTGCCACTGAAGCTTTCTTT.

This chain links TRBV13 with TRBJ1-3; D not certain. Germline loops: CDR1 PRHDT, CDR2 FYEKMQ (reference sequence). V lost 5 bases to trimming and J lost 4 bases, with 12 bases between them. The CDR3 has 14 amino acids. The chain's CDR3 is CASSLPGDGNTIYF. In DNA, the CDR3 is TGTGCCAGCAGCCTACCGGGAGACGGAAACACCATATATTTT. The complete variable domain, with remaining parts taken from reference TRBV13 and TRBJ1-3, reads AAGVIQSPRHLIKEKRETATLKCYPIPRHDTVYWYQQGPGQDPQFLISFYEKMQSDKGSIPDRFSAQQFSDYHSELNMSSLELGDSALYFCASSLPGDGNTIYFGEGSWLTVV.

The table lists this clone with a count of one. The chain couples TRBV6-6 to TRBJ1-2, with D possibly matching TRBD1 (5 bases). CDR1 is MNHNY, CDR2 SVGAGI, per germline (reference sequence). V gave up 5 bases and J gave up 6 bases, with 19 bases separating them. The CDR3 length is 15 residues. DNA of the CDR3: TGTGCCAGCAGTCACACAGAGGGGTTTCAGCATGGCTACACCTTC. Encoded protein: CASSHTEGFQHGYTF.

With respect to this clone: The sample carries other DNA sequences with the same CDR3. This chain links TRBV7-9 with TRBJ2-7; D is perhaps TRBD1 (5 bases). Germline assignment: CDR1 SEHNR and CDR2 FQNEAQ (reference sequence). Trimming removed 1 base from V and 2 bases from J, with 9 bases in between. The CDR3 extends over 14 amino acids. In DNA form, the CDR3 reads TGTGCCAGCAGCTTAGATCCAGGGACCTACGAGCAGTACTTC. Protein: CASSLDPGTYEQYF.

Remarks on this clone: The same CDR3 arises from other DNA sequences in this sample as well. CDR3 in amino acids: CASSSDRDYEQYF. The CDR3 bases are TGTGCCAGCAGCTCGGACAGGGACTACGAGCAGTACTTC. The chain recombines TRBV5-6 with TRBJ2-7; 8 positions match TRBD1. With 3 bases clipped from V and 3 bases from J, the junction kept 2 bases outside the gene matches. The CDR3 loop spans 13 amino acids. CDR1 SGHDT and CDR2 YYEEEE come from the germline V gene.

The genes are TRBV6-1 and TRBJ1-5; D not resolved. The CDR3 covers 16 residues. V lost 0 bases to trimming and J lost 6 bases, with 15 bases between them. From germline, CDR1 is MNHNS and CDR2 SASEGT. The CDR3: CASSEAESYRTQPQHF. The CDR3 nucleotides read TGTGCCAGCAGTGAAGCGGAGAGTTATCGGACTCAGCCCCAGCATTTT.

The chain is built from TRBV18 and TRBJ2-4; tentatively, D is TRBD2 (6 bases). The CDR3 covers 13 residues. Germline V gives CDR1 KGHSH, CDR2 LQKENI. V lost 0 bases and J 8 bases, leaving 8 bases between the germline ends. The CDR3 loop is CASSPPEGYIQYF. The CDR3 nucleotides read TGTGCCAGCTCACCACCGGAGGGTTACATTCAGTACTTC.

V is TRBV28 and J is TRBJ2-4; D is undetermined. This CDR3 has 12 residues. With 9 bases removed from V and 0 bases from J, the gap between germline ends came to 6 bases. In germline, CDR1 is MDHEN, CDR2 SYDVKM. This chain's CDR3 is CASTTAKNIQYF. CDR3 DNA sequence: TGTGCCAGTACGACAGCCAAAAACATTCAGTACTTC.

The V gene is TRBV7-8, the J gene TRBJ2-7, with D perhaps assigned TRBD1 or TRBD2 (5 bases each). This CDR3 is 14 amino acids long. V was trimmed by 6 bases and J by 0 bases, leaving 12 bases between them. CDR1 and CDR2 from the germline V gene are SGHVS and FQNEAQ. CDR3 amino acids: CASRGTAGSYEQYF. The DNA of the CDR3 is TGTGCCAGCAGGGGGACGGCGGGCTCCTACGAGCAGTACTTC.

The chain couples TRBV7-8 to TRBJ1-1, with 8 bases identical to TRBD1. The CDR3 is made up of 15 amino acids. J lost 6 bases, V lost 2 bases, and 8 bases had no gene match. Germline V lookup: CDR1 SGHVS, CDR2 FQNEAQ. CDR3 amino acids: CASSLSAGGTPEAFF. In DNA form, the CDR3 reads TGTGCCAGCAGCTTATCGGCAGGGGGCACCCCTGAAGCTTTCTTT.

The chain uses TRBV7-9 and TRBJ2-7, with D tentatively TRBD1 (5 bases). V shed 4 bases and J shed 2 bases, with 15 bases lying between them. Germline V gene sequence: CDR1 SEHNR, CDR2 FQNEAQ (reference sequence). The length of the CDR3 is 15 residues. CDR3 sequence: CASSSTGNLTYEQYF. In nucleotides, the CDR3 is TGTGCCAGCAGCTCAACAGGAAATCTAACCTACGAGCAGTACTTC.

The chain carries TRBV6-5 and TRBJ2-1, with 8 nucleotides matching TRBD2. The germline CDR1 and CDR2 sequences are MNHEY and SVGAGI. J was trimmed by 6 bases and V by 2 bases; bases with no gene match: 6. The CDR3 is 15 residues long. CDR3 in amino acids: CASSYAGRGGNEQFF. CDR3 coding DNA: TGTGCCAGCAGTTACGCGGGCCGGGGGGGCAATGAGCAGTTCTTC.

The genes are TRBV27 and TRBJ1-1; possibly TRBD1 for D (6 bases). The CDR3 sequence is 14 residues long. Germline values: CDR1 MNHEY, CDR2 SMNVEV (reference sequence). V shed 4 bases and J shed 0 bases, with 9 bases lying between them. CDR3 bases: TGTGCCAGCAGTTCTAGGGGGATGAACACTGAAGCTTTCTTT. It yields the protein CASSSRGMNTEAFF.

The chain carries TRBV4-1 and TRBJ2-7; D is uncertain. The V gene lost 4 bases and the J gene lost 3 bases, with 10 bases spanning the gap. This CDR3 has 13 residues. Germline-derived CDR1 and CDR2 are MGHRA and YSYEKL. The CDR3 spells CASSPTENYEQYF. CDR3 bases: TGCGCCAGCAGCCCCACCGAAAACTACGAGCAGTACTTC.

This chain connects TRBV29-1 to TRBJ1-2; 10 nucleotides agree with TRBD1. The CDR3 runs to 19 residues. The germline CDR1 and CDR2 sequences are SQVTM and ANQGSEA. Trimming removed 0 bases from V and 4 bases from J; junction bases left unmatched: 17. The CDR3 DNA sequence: TGCAGCGTTGAAGATCTAAGGACAGGGGGATCCGATCATGGCTATGGCTACACCTTC. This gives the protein CSVEDLRTGGSDHGYGYTF.

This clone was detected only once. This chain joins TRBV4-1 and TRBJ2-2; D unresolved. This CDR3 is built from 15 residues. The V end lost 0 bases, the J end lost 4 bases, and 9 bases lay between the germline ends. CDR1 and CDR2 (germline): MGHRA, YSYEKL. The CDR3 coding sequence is TGCGCCAGCAGCCAAGATCGGGCCAGCACCGGGGAGCTGTTTTTT. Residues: CASSQDRASTGELFF.

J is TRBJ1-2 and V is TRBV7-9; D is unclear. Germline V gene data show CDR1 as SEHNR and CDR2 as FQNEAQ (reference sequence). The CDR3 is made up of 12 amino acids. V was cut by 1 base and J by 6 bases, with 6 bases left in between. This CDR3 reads CASSLDRNGYTF. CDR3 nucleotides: TGTGCCAGCAGCTTAGATCGGAATGGCTACACCTTC.

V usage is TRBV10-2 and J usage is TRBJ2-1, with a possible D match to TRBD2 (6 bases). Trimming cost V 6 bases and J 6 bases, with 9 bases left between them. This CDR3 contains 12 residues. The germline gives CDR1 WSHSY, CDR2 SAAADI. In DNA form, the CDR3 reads TGCGCCAGCAGGGGGACTTTCAATGAGCAGTTCTTC. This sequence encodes CASRGTFNEQFF.

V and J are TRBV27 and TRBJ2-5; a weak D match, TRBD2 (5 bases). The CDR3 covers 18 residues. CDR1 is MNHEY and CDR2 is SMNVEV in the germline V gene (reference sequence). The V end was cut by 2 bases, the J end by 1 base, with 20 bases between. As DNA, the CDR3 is TGTGCCAGCAGTTTAGCAAGCGCTCGCGGGCCCTTCCAAGAGACCCAGTACTTC. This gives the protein CASSLASARGPFQETQYF.

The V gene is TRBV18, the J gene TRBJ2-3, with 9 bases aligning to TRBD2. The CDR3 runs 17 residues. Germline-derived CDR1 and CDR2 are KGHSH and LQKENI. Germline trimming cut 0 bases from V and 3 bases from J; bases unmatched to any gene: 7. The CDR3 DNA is TGTGCCAGCTCACCACCAGAAGCGGGAGGAATGACAGATACGCAGTATTTT. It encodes CASSPPEAGGMTDTQYF.

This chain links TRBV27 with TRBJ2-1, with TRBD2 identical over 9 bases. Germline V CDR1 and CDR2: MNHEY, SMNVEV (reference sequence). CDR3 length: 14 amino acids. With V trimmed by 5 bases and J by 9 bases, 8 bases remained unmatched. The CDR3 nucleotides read TGTGCCAGCAGTGCGGGACTAGCTGTCATTGAGCAGTTCTTC. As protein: CASSAGLAVIEQFF.

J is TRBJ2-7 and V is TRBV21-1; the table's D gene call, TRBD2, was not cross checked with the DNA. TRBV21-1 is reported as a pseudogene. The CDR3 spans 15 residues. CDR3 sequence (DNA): TGTGCCAGCACCTCCCCGCTAGCGGGTACCTACGAGCAGTACTTC. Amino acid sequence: CASTSPLAGTYEQYF.

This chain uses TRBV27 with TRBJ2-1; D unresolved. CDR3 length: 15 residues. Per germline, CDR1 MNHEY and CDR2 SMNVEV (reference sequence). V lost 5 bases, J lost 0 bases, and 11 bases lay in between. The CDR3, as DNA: TGTGCCAGCAGTCCCATCCAGAGCTCCTACAATGAGCAGTTCTTC. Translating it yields CASSPIQSSYNEQFF.

CDR3 amino acids: CASSPRASNTGELFF. The CDR3 nucleotides are TGTGCCAGCAGCCCGCGGGCCTCGAACACCGGGGAGCTGTTTTTT. The chain has TRBV7-9 and TRBJ2-2, with a tentative D call TRBD2 (5 bases). The CDR3 runs 15 residues. The ends were cut back, 5 bases at V and 0 bases at J, with 10 bases in the middle. CDR1 SEHNR and CDR2 FQNEAQ come from the germline V gene (reference sequence).

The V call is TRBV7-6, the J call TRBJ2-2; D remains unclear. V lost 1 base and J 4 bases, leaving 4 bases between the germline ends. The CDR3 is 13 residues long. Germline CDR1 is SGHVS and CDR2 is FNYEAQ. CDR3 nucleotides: TGTGCCAGCAGCTTAGAGGGCACCGGGGAGCTGTTTTTT. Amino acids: CASSLEGTGELFF.

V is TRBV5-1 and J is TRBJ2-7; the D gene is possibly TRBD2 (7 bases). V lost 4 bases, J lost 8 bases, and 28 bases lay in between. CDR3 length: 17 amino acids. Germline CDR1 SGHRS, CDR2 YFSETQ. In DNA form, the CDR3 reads TGCGCCAGCAGCCCATGGGCGGGGGCGGACTTCCCTCAACAGCAGTACTTC. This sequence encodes CASSPWAGADFPQQQYF.

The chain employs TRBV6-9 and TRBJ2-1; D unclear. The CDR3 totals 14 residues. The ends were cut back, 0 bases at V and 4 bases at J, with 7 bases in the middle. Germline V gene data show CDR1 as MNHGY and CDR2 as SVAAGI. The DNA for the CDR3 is TGTGCCAGCAGTTATTCGTGGGAATACAATGAGCAGTTCTTC. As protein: CASSYSWEYNEQFF.

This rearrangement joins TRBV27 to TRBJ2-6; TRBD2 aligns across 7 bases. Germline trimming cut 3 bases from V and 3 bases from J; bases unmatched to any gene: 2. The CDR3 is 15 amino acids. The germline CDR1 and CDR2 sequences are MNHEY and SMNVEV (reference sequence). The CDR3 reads CASSLGGYGANVLTF. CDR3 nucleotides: TGTGCCAGCAGTTTGGGGGGGTATGGGGCCAACGTCCTGACTTTC. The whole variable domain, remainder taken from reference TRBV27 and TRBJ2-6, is EAQVTQNPRYLITVTGKKLTVTCSQNMNHEYMSWYRQDPGLGLRQIYYSMNVEVTDKGDVPEGYKVSRKEKRNFPLILESPSPNQTSLYFCASSLGGYGANVLTFGAGSRLTVL.

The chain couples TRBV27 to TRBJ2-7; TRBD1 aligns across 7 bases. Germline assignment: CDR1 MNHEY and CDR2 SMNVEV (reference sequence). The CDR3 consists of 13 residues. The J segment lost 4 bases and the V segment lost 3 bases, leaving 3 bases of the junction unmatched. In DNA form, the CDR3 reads TGTGCCAGCAGTTTTGGACAGGAGTACGAGCAGTACTTC. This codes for CASSFGQEYEQYF.

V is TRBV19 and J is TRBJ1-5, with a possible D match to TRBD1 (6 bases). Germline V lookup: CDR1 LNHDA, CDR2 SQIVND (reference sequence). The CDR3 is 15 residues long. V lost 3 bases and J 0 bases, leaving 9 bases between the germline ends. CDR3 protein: CASSIWTDSNQPQHF. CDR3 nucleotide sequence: TGTGCCAGTAGTATCTGGACAGATAGCAATCAGCCCCAGCATTTT.

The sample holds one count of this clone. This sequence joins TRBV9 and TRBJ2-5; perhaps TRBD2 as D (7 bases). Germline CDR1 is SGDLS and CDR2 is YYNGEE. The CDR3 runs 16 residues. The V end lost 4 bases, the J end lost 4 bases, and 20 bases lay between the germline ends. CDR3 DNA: TGTGCCAGCAGCCAAAGAAACGGGGGGCGTGGAGAGACCCAGTACTTC. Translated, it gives CASSQRNGGRGETQYF. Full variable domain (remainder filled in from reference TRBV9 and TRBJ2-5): DSGVTQTPKHLITATGQRVTLRCSPRSGDLSVYWYQQSLDQGLQFLIQYYNGEERAKGNILERFSAQQFPDLHSELNLSSLELGDSALYFCASSQRNGGRGETQYFGPGTRLLVL.

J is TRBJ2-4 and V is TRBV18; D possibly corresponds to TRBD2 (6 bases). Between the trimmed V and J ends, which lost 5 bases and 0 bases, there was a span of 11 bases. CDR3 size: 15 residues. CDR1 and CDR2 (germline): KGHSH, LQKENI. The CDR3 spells CASSGTALAKNIQYF. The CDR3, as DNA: TGTGCCAGCTCAGGGACTGCTCTAGCCAAAAACATTCAGTACTTC.